These T cell receptor beta chains were read from a single sample in a study of tumor and adjacent non-tumor tissue in lung cancer. TCRdb reprocessed the multiplex PCR reads via MiXCR and lists one record per CDR3 protein. In the table there are roughly 48,000 distinct CDR3 sequences, more than 55% of which are singletons. Sequenced input: distant non-tumor lung tissue. The receptors derive from an older woman with non-small cell lung cancer. Both conserved end residues are part of each CDR3. D genes are given only for firm matches. For some rows the clone size is stated as once, few or many, or as a class when expanded; others skip it.

J gene | V gene | clone size | D gene | CDR3 DNA | CDR3 protein
TRBJ2-1 | TRBV4-2 | - | - | TGTGCCAGCAGCCAAGACGGGACTGAGAAGAATGAGCTGTTCTTC | CASSQDGTEKNELFF
TRBJ1-4 | TRBV29-1 | once | - | TGCCGCGTTGAAGGACATCAGAAACTGTTTTTT | CRVEGHQKLFF
TRBJ1-4 | TRBV5-6 | - | - | TGTGCCAACAGATTCAGCAGGGGAAAACTGTTTTTT | CANRFSRGKLFF
TRBJ1-2 | TRBV6-5 | - | - | TGTGCCAACAGCCTCGGAACGAGCTATGGCTACACCTTC | CANSLGTSYGYTF
TRBJ2-1 | TRBV20-1 | few | - | TGCAGTGCTAGTTCCGGGCTAAAACCCAATGAGCAGTTCTTC | CSASSGLKPNEQFF
TRBJ2-7 | TRBV6-1 | many | TRBD2 | TGTGCCAGCAGTTATACTAGCGGGAGTTCGCTCTACGAGCAGTACTTC | CASSYTSGSSLYEQYF
TRBJ2-1 | TRBV4-1 | - | - | TGCGCTAGCAGCCTCCCCCTCATTGGGGAACCTTACAATGAGCAGTTCTTC | CASSLPLIGEPYNEQFF
TRBJ1-1 | TRBV4-1 | - | - | TGCGCCAGCAGCCAACGGACAGAGAACACCGAAGTTTTCTTT | CASSQRTENTEVFF
TRBJ1-3 | TRBV28 | many | - | TGTGCCAGCAGCAAACCAGCTGCCGGCAACACCATATATTTT | CASSKPAAGNTIYF
TRBJ1-2 | TRBV4-1 | - | - | TGTGCCAGCAGGCAGACAAGGAAAAGGGATGGCTGCACCTTC | CASRQTRKRDGCTF
TRBJ2-6 | TRBV16 | - | - | TGTGCCAGCACCATGAGAGGTCGTACTGGGGCCAACGCCCTGACTTTC | CASTMRGRTGANALTF
TRBJ1-1 | TRBV12-3/TRBV12-4 | many | - | TGTGCCAGCACCCAACAAACGGACACTGAAGCTTTCTTT | CASTQQTDTEAFF
TRBJ2-7 | TRBV5-6 | once | - | TGTGCCAGCAGCTTGGTGGGAAGATTATCGGAGCAGTACTTC | CASSLVGRLSEQYF
TRBJ2-7 | TRBV6-1 | - | TRBD1 | TGTGCCAGTGCCCCGACAGGGATCCCCTACGAGCAGTACTTC | CASAPTGIPYEQYF
TRBJ2-7 | TRBV4-2 | once | TRBD2 | TGTGCCAGCAATCAAGCTTTCATCAGATTACTAGCGGGATTACCGAGCTCCTACGAGCAGTACTTC | CASNQAFIRLLAGLPSSYEQYF
TRBJ1-1 | TRBV29-1 | - | - | TGCAGCGTTGACAGACACCTGTTCACTGAAGCTTTCTTT | CSVDRHLFTEAFF
TRBJ2-1 | TRBV6-5 | - | TRBD2 | TGTGCCAGCATGGCACTAGCGGGAGTTGTAAATGAGCAGTTCTTC | CASMALAGVVNEQFF
TRBJ1-2 | TRBV12-3/TRBV12-4 | - | - | TGTGCCATCTTCCCTGTCGGGGTTAGTTACACCTTC | CAIFPVGVSYTF
TRBJ1-5 | TRBV20-1 | - | - | TGCAGTGCTAGAGAAAACAGGAGAGGTCAGCCCCAGCATTTT | CSARENRRGQPQHF
TRBJ1-1 | TRBV10-1 | - | - | TGCGCCAGCAGTGCCACCCGGGAAACTGAAGCTTTATTT | CASSATRETEALF
TRBJ2-7 | TRBV28 | - | TRBD2 | TGTACCAGCAGCGGGAACGAGCAGTACTTC | CTSSGNEQYF
TRBJ1-2 | TRBV6-5 | - | - | TGTGCCAACAGTTACTCGAGCGACATGAACTATGGCTACACCTTC | CANSYSSDMNYGYTF
TRBJ1-6 | TRBV6-5 | many | TRBD1 | TGTGCCAGCAGTCAGGGAGGGGGCAACTCCTATAATTCACCCCTCCACTTT | CASSQGGGNSYNSPLHF
TRBJ1-1 | TRBV5-1 | - | - | TGCGCCAGCGGCTCAAGGACATTGAACGCTGAAGCTTTCTTT | CASGSRTLNAEAFF
TRBJ2-5 | TRBV29-1 | - | TRBD2 | TGCAGCGTTGTTGTAGCGGGACAAGAGACCCAGTACTTC | CSVVVAGQETQYF
TRBJ2-5 | TRBV4-2 | - | - | TGTACCAGCAGCCAAGTCAGGGGACGTGGGACCCAGTACTTC | CTSSQVRGRGTQYF
TRBJ2-5 | TRBV28 | - | - | TGTGCCAGCAGGCGGCCGGAGGGAGTAGGAGAGACCCAGTACTTC | CASRRPEGVGETQYF
TRBJ2-3 | TRBV11-2 | many | - | TGTGCCAGCAGTCGGGGGTCTGTCACAGATACGCAGTATTTT | CASSRGSVTDTQYF
TRBJ1-2 | TRBV20-1 | many | - | TGCAGTGCTAGTGGGAGGGAGAATACTGCACGTGGCTACACCTTC | CSASGRENTARGYTF
TRBJ2-7 | TRBV4-1 | - | - | TGCGCCAGCAGCCAGCTACGGTACAGGGTCTACGAGCAGTACTTC | CASSQLRYRVYEQYF
TRBJ1-4 | TRBV5-1 | few | - | TGCGCCAGCAGCCTTAGGGGAGATGGGGAAAAACTGTTTTTT | CASSLRGDGEKLFF
TRBJ2-7 | TRBV12-3/TRBV12-4 | - | TRBD2 | TGTACCAGCAGTTTGGGACTAACGTCCTACGAGCAGTACTTC | CTSSLGLTSYEQYF
TRBJ2-2 | TRBV20-1 | - | TRBD2 | TGCAGTGCTAGCACTGGCGGGAGTGTATCAGGGGAGCTGTTTTTT | CSASTGGSVSGELFF
TRBJ2-7 | TRBV28 | - | TRBD1 | TGTGCCGGCAGCGCCGGGACAGGGACCTACGAGCAGTACTTC | CAGSAGTGTYEQYF
TRBJ2-2 | TRBV6-1 | - | - | TGTGCCAGCAGTGAAACTTGGTCGAGAGCAGAGGATAACACCGGGGAGCTGTTTTTT | CASSETWSRAEDNTGELFF
TRBJ2-5 | TRBV20-1 | - | - | TGCAGTGCTCACGATAAGGGGAGATCTAACAGCTATGAAGGGACCCAGTACTTC | CSAHDKGRSNSYEGTQYF
TRBJ2-7 | TRBV7-8 | - | - | TGTGCAAGCAGCTTAGATGGACGGAACTACGAGCAGTACTTC | CASSLDGRNYEQYF
TRBJ2-5 | TRBV10-3 | many | - | TGTGCCATCAGTGAATGGCGTGAGACCCAGTACTTC | CAISEWRETQYF